This paragraph covers one TCR beta chain sequence. Its specificity is not known. The observed sequence ends 3 residues before the CDR3 terminus, with the missing tail filled in from the germline J gene. The sample originates from a study of Tregs in tolerant kidney transplant recipients. Related graft donors supplied nonmyeloablative bone marrow transplants, and mixed chimerism was transient. Study-level results: Tregs expanded with activated donor B cells seemed most donor-specific. Biological reproducibility was not directly addressed, but technical replication error appeared minimal. For some patients, primers changed over time, blocking nucleotide-level comparison. Tolerant patients' donor-specific Tregs expanded beyond overall Tregs, suggesting antigen-driven growth.

This CDR3 spans 14 amino acids. Trimming stripped 7 bases from V and 6 bases from J, with 16 bases between. CDR1 is LNHDA, CDR2 SQIVND, per germline (reference sequence). TCRdb keeps only in-frame clones here, not all; method: immunoSEQ multiplex PCR. This table lists about 15,000 clones. The source material was CD4+ T cells from blood (PBMCs), sampled 12 months after the transplant. This clonotype originated in a human patient who received a combined kidney and bone marrow transplant. Some T cells may arise from the graft donor. This chain uses TRBV19 with TRBJ2-1; tentative D call: TRBD2 (6 bases). The DNA read from the CDR3 is TGTGCCAGTACCTCAGCGGGTTCGAGCAATGAG. This gives the protein CASTSAGSSNE. The whole CDR3 protein is CASTSAGSSNEQFF.